The subject of this entry is one T cell receptor beta chain. Antigen: not known. Sequencing was performed with immunoSEQ multiplex PCR; in TCRdb, only in-frame clones are kept and a portion is missing. The sample lists fewer than 80,000 clones, roughly 98% occurring once. This sample is drawn from a study of Tregs in tolerant kidney transplant recipients. Overall study: Related graft donors supplied nonmyeloablative bone marrow transplants, and mixed chimerism was transient. Study-level results: Findings come from small patient numbers and require larger validation.

Sequencing used Tregs from blood, obtained before the transplant. This sequence originates from a human donor who received a combined kidney and bone marrow transplant.

For the CDR3, the DNA is TGTGCCAGCAGTTACGGGGGGTACGGAGAGACCCAGTACTTC. Translated: CASSYGGYGETQYF. The chain employs TRBV6-5 and TRBJ2-5, with D perhaps matching TRBD2 (6 bases). The germline V gene has CDR1 MNHEY and CDR2 SVGAGI. V was clipped by 2 bases and J by 4 bases, with 11 bases between them. The CDR3 is made up of 14 amino acids.